One sample yielded the 16 T cell receptor beta chains listed below, sequenced in a study of blood T cells in healthy people across ages. A second PCR, run for roughly 7 to 11 cycles, used a sample-barcoded 5' primer plus a J-beta primer mix. Via MiXCR, TCRdb re-called the 5' RACE reads, giving one row per CDR3 protein. The repertoire holds around 700,000 distinct CDR3 sequences, with 20% to 25% as singletons. The same specimen was also included in a second study, on T cells of mothers and their children.

What was sequenced was blood. The receptors stem from a boy between 10 and 17 years old in good health.

The gene calls are TRBV11-2 and TRBJ2-5; possibly TRBD2 for D (6 bases). The last part of the DNA fits TRBJ2-7 better; the J call may be wrong. The CDR3 sequence is 15 residues long. Germline V lookup: CDR1 SGHAT, CDR2 FQNNGV. Written as DNA, the CDR3 is TGTGCCAGCAGCGACGGAGGGATTAGGTTATACGAGCAGTACTTC. Amino acids: CASSDGGIRLYEQYF.

This clonotype has a single count. The rearrangement joins TRBV5-8 to TRBJ2-7; 11 bases map to TRBD2. The CDR3 is 16 amino acids. V gave up 6 bases and J gave up 2 bases; unmatched junction bases: 10. Germline V CDR1 and CDR2: SGHTS, YDEGEE. CDR3 region: CASTEKTSGRTYEQYF. Written as DNA, the CDR3 is TGTGCCAGCACCGAAAAAACTAGCGGGAGAACCTACGAGCAGTACTTC.

This clonotype was detected only a few times. This chain joins TRBV7-9 and TRBJ1-1; 8 bases are a match to TRBD1. The V and J ends lost 5 bases and 6 bases, in that order; junction bases with no gene match: 11. The CDR3 is 15 amino acids. The germline CDR1 and CDR2 sequences are SEHNR and FQNEAQ (reference sequence). The CDR3 sequence: CASSPPVQGVSEAFF. CDR3 nucleotides: TGTGCCAGCAGCCCCCCGGTACAGGGGGTGTCTGAAGCTTTCTTT.

A few counts support this clonotype. The chain links TRBV18 to TRBJ2-5, with 7 bases aligning to TRBD1. CDR3 length equals 16 residues. The V segment lost 2 bases and the J segment 1 base; nucleotides outside the gene matches: 7. CDR1 and CDR2 (germline): KGHSH, LQKENI. CDR3 protein: CASSPVTGTAQETQYF. CDR3 nucleotides: TGTGCCAGCTCACCAGTAACCGGGACAGCCCAAGAGACCCAGTACTTC.

This chain joins TRBV20-1 and TRBJ2-7; possible D gene TRBD2, 7 bases. This CDR3 has 16 amino acids. V shed 1 base and J shed 2 bases, with 18 bases lying between them. CDR1 and CDR2 (germline): DFQATT, SNEGSKA (reference sequence). The CDR3 nucleotides read TGCAGTGCTAGAGGACGAGGGGGAGGGCCAACCTACGAGCAGTACTTC. Protein sequence: CSARGRGGGPTYEQYF.

The gene calls are TRBV4-2 and TRBJ2-2, with D perhaps matching TRBD2 (5 bases). This CDR3 has 13 amino acids. Deletions cut 8 bases from V and 0 bases from J, with 7 bases between. Germline V gene sequence: CDR1 LGHNA, CDR2 YNFKEQ. CDR3 protein: CASGETNTGELFF. CDR3 DNA sequence: TGTGCCAGCGGGGAGACGAACACCGGGGAGCTGTTTTTT.

This clonotype was detected a few times. This sequence joins TRBV29-1 and TRBJ1-3; no firm D call. V shed 4 bases and J shed 1 base, with 8 bases lying between them. The CDR3 totals 13 residues. Germline lookup yields CDR1 SQVTM and CDR2 ANQGSEA. This CDR3 reads CSVVVGSGNTIYF. In DNA form, the CDR3 reads TGCAGCGTTGTGGTTGGGTCTGGAAACACCATATATTTT.

Written as DNA, the CDR3 is TGCGCCAGCAGCCAAGAGCCTCATACGCAGTATTTT. Translated, it gives CASSQEPHTQYF. This chain joins TRBV4-1 and TRBJ2-3; D remains unclear. CDR3 size: 12 residues. V was trimmed by 0 bases and J by 7 bases, leaving 5 bases between them. The germline V gene has CDR1 MGHRA and CDR2 YSYEKL.

V is TRBV9 and J is TRBJ2-6; TRBD2 matches 11 bases. The CDR3 extends over 19 amino acids. V dropped 0 bases and J dropped 1; count of bases not matched to a gene: 6. Germline CDR1 reads SGDLS; CDR2 reads YYNGEE. This CDR3 is CASSVARIAGGSGANVLTF. CDR3 bases: TGTGCCAGCAGCGTAGCTCGAATAGCGGGAGGGTCTGGGGCCAACGTCCTGACTTTC.

This sequence joins TRBV7-9 and TRBJ1-6; the D is unclear. The V end lost 1 base, the J end lost 5 bases, and 12 bases lay between the germline ends. This CDR3 spans 16 amino acids. CDR1 is SEHNR, CDR2 FQNEAQ, per germline (reference sequence). The CDR3 DNA is TGTGCCAGCAGCTTAGAGTCCCCGGGAAATAATTCACCCCTCCACTTT. Its translation: CASSLESPGNNSPLHF.

The rearrangement joins TRBV6-5 to TRBJ2-6; perhaps TRBD1 as D (6 bases). Trimming removed 0 bases at V and 1 base at J, with 13 bases between. This CDR3 is 18 amino acids long. Per germline, CDR1 MNHEY and CDR2 SVGAGI. For the CDR3, the DNA is TGTGCCAGCAGTTACTCGGGCAGGGGACGATCTGGGGCCAACGTCCTGACTTTC. Its protein product is CASSYSGRGRSGANVLTF.

On this clonotype itself: An end of the junction does not agree with germline; a read error may underlie this. This chain uses TRBV3-1 with TRBJ2-1, with 7 positions matching TRBD1. Germline-derived CDR1 and CDR2 are LGHDT and YNNKEL (reference sequence). There are 14 residues in the CDR3. The chain's CDR3 is CASSQLESTGTLDF. The CDR3, as DNA: TGTGCCAGCAGCCAGTTGGAGTCGACAGGGACATTGGACTTC.

Points on this clonotype: At one end, the junction sequence differs from germline, possibly due to a read error. The gene calls are TRBV6-2 or TRBV6-3 and TRBJ2-5; D may be TRBD1 or TRBD2 (5 bases each). The end of the DNA is better explained by TRBJ2-7, so the J call may be wrong. CDR1 and CDR2 from the germline V gene are MNHEY and SVGEGT. CDR3 length: 15 amino acids. CDR3 in amino acids: CDSSPTSGRSYEQYF. CDR3 nucleotide sequence: TGTGACAGCAGCCCCACTTCGGGACGTTCCTACGAGCAGTACTTC.

The rearrangement uses TRBV20-1 and TRBJ2-5; D gene unclear. V lost 4 bases and J lost 4, with 4 bases in between. Per the germline V gene, CDR1 is DFQATT and CDR2 is SNEGSKA (reference sequence). The CDR3 sequence is 10 residues long. The CDR3: CSATRETQYF. The CDR3, as DNA: TGCAGTGCTACAAGAGAGACCCAGTACTTC.

This chain joins TRBV7-8 and TRBJ2-5; the D gene is possibly TRBD2 (6 bases). The DNA matches TRBJ2-1 better at its end, which makes the J call doubtful. The germline V gene encodes CDR1 SGHVS and CDR2 FQNEAQ. The CDR3 covers 14 residues. CDR3 coding DNA: TGTGCCAGCAGCCTTTTGGGGGGTTCCAATGAGCAGTTCTTC. Encoded protein: CASSLLGGSNEQFF.

The rearrangement links TRBV2 to TRBJ1-4, with D unresolved. V gave up 4 bases and J gave up 7 bases, with 10 bases separating them. The CDR3 is made up of 13 amino acids. CDR1 and CDR2 from the germline V gene are SNHLY and FYNNEI. In DNA, the CDR3 is TGTGCCAGCAGTGTCCGGGGAATTGAAAAACTGTTTTTT. It is translated as CASSVRGIEKLFF.